A single T cell receptor (beta chain) is shown here with its context. Its antigen is currently unknown. This specimen comes from a study of shared clonotypes between healthy human individuals. Study-wide points: Larger richness was generally estimated for naive than memory subsets.

Germline values: CDR1 GTSNPN, CDR2 SVGIG (reference sequence). The V gene end was trimmed by 8 bases and the J gene end by 4 bases; junction bases not matched to a gene: 5. CDR3 length: 12 residues. Using immunoSEQ multiplex PCR, the repertoire was profiled, and TCRdb retains in-frame clones only, with some absent. The data hold 2 million to 3 million clones, with over 85% observed a single time. This sequence originates from a man aged 18 to 29 in good health. The specimen sequenced was naive CD4+ T cells sorted from blood. Subset specified: CD45RA+ positively selected. The chain links TRBV30 to TRBJ1-2, with 9 bases fitting TRBD1. The CDR3 here is CAGDRGTYGYTF. CDR3 sequence (DNA): TGTGCCGGTGACAGGGGGACCTATGGCTACACCTTC.